Listed below are T cell receptor beta chains from one sample, sequenced in a study of CD8 T cells in ankylosing spondylitis. TCRdb itself ran the 5' RACE reads through MiXCR, one entry per CDR3 protein. This sample has around 180,000 distinct CDR3 sequences, with 15% to 20% found just once. What was sequenced was blood, either unsorted or a sorted T cell fraction (not recorded which). These receptors were taken from a male donor aged 10-30 years with ankylosing spondylitis or in good health (not recorded which). The CDR3 runs from the conserved cysteine through the conserved F or W. The D gene is left open where the match is weak. Clone sizes are given selectively: once, few, many, or a class where the clone is expanded.

clone_size,d_call,v_call,j_call,cdr3_aa,cdr3_nt
-,-,TRBV6-5,TRBJ2-2,CASSYSIRLGTGELFF,TGTGCCAGCAGTTACTCGATTCGGCTGGGGACCGGGGAGCTGTTTTTT
-,-,TRBV7-2,TRBJ1-5,CASSLGNGGWGNQPQHF,TGTGCCAGCAGCTTAGGAAATGGGGGCTGGGGCAATCAGCCCCAGCATTTT
many,TRBD2,TRBV7-9,TRBJ2-7,CASSPRLLGGATYEQYF,TGTGCCAGCAGCCCCCGTTTGTTGGGAGGGGCCACCTACGAGCAGTACTTC
few,TRBD2,TRBV20-1,TRBJ2-7,CSAPPTSGSFLEQYF,TGCAGTGCCCCCCCCACTAGCGGGAGTTTCCTCGAGCAGTACTTC
many,-,TRBV2,TRBJ1-1,CASISRTRAEAFF,TGTGCCAGCATTTCGCGGACCCGGGCTGAAGCTTTCTTT
many,-,TRBV25-1,TRBJ1-1,CASSRTGHTEAFF,TGTGCCAGCAGTCGCACAGGGCACACTGAAGCTTTCTTT
many,TRBD1,TRBV7-9,TRBJ2-7,CASRHQGEEQYF,TGTGCCAGCAGACACCAGGGGGAGGAGCAGTACTTC
many,TRBD2,TRBV6-2/TRBV6-3,TRBJ2-1,CASSQAGGPGEQFF,TGTGCCAGCAGTCAAGCGGGAGGGCCTGGTGAGCAGTTCTTC
many,-,TRBV5-1,TRBJ2-2,CASSLETLMSGELFF,TGCGCCAGCAGCTTAGAGACTCTCATGAGCGGGGAGCTGTTTTTT
many,TRBD2,TRBV27,TRBJ2-1,CASSLGAGGSFSYNEQFF,TGTGCCAGCAGTTTAGGAGCGGGAGGGTCCTTCTCCTACAATGAGCAGTTCTTC
many,-,TRBV29-1,TRBJ2-1,CSVVRSARGDEQFF,TGCAGCGTTGTGAGGTCGGCCCGTGGGGATGAGCAGTTCTTC
many,-,TRBV20-1,TRBJ2-5,CSAPPGLARLGETQYF,TGCAGTGCCCCCCCGGGTTTAGCTCGTTTAGGAGAGACCCAGTACTTC
many,TRBD1,TRBV12-3/TRBV12-4,TRBJ2-1,CASSTDGTGRRHEQFF,TGTGCCAGCAGTACCGATGGGACAGGGAGGAGGCATGAGCAGTTCTTC
-,-,TRBV6-2/TRBV6-3,TRBJ2-1,CASRGGVEALLEQFF,TGTGCCAGCAGAGGAGGGGTTGAGGCCTTATTAGAGCAGTTCTTC
many,TRBD2,TRBV20-1,TRBJ2-5,CSARDRTSGRAETQYF,TGCAGTGCTAGAGATAGGACTAGCGGGAGGGCCGAGACCCAGTACTTC
many,-,TRBV18,TRBJ1-4,CASSPSREKLFF,TGTGCCAGCTCGCCAAGTCGTGAAAAACTGTTTTTT
many,-,TRBV4-1,TRBJ2-5,CASSGRGETQYF,TGCGCCAGCAGCGGCAGGGGAGAGACCCAGTACTTC
many,-,TRBV6-6,TRBJ2-7,CASSYSRQPTYYEQYF,TGTGCCAGCAGTTACTCGAGGCAGCCGACTTACTACGAGCAGTACTTC
many,-,TRBV10-1,TRBJ2-2,CASSERRGAGTGELFF,TGCGCCAGCAGTGAGCGGCGGGGCGCCGGAACCGGGGAGCTGTTTTTT
many,TRBD1,TRBV6-5,TRBJ1-5,CASSYGQGGDQPQHF,TGTGCCAGCAGTTACGGACAGGGCGGGGACCAGCCCCAGCATTTT
-,-,TRBV7-3,TRBJ2-1,CASSLTLGNEQFF,TGTGCCAGCAGCTTAACTCTTGGCAATGAGCAGTTCTTC
many,-,TRBV12-3/TRBV12-4,TRBJ2-3,CASSQPGAVNQDITDTQYF,TGTGCCAGCAGTCAACCAGGGGCGGTAAACCAAGATATCACAGATACGCAGTATTTT
many,-,TRBV6-1,TRBJ1-5,CASSGGRNRLSNQPQHF,TGTGCCAGCAGTGGGGGCCGAAACAGACTTAGCAATCAGCCCCAGCATTTT
many,TRBD2,TRBV9,TRBJ2-1,CASSHPRGDPDYNEQFF,TGTGCCAGCAGCCACCCGCGGGGGGATCCAGATTACAATGAGCAGTTCTTC
-,-,TRBV6-1,TRBJ2-1,CASTMFQGVLNEQFF,TGTGCCAGCACCATGTTCCAGGGCGTCCTCAATGAGCAGTTCTTC
-,TRBD2,TRBV30,TRBJ2-3,CAWSVRLAGGLTDTQYF,TGTGCCTGGAGTGTTCGACTAGCGGGAGGCCTCACAGATACGCAGTATTTT
many,TRBD2,TRBV14,TRBJ2-5,CASSQLAGDDQETQYF,TGTGCCAGCAGCCAATTAGCGGGAGATGACCAAGAGACCCAGTACTTC